This T cell receptor (beta chain) was found in a study of T cells in women clearing cervical HPV infection. Method: immunoSEQ multiplex PCR; TCRdb's copy keeps in-frame clones and lacks some. Its table lists about 35,000 clones. The source of this sequence is a woman between 18 and 69 years old with a cervical HPV16 infection that either progressed to CIN3+ or cleared (not recorded which). The sequenced material came from blood buffy coat.

The CDR3 reads CASSSDRGYSPLFF. Partial CDR3 DNA: TGCGCCAGCAGCTCTGACAGGGGTTATTCACCG. The chain employs TRBV5-1 and TRBJ2-2, with 8 positions matching TRBD1. The read gets to within 3 residues of the CDR3 end, and the germline J gene fills in the rest. This CDR3 is built from 14 residues. Looked up from germline, CDR1 is SGHRS and CDR2 is YFSETQ.